This T cell receptor (beta chain) was identified during a study of blood T cell repertoires in COVID-19. Study summary: Both acute and convalescent COVID-19 samples were obtained from the United States, Italy and Spain.

Germline lookup yields CDR1 SGHKS and CDR2 YYEKEE (reference sequence). The CDR3 runs 16 residues. V was pared by 3 bases and J by 5 bases, with 20 bases between. Seattle enrolled patients during active infection and tracked them longitudinally. As processed by the authors: Reference gene primer amplification in the assay estimated nucleated cell counts. Only in-frame clones appear in the TCRdb table, and some are missing; sequencing was by immunoSEQ multiplex PCR. V and J calls and clone size come straight from that table; D and trimming were deduced from the DNA. The data contain 300,000 to 350,000 clones, 87% of them seen just once; the ten biggest clones take up about 6%.

The sample consisted of peripheral blood. The sequence was collected from a woman between 50 and 59 years old with COVID-19, enrolled during active disease. This rearrangement joins TRBV5-5 to TRBJ1-1; D gene uncertain. CDR3 protein: CASSSIPGSPWTEAFF. DNA of the CDR3: TGTGCCAGCAGCTCGATTCCCGGGTCCCCGTGGACTGAAGCTTTCTTT.